Below, 15 T cell receptor beta chains from the same sample are listed, as sequenced in a study of T cells in Graves' hyperthyroidism and ophthalmopathy. The TCR beta CDR3 regions underwent amplification using RNA transcripts as the source. HTBI primers drove first-round RT-PCR of the TCR CDR3. TCRdb re-called the multiplex PCR reads through MiXCR, storing one row per CDR3 protein. The sample shows roughly 100,000 distinct CDR3 sequences, roughly 56% of them seen only once. The sequencing input was blood. The receptor set was obtained from a woman aged 40 to 50 with Graves' hyperthyroidism.

In its sample, this clonotype was seen many times. V and J are TRBV7-2 and TRBJ1-2; TRBD1 aligns across 7 bases. Germline trimming cut 10 bases from V and 8 bases from J; bases unmatched to any gene: 13. The CDR3 consists of 13 residues. CDR1 SGHTA and CDR2 FQGNSA come from the germline V gene. Here the CDR3 reads CAIRIWDSKGYTF. CDR3 in DNA: TGTGCCATCAGGATATGGGACAGTAAAGGCTACACCTTC.

As regards this clonotype: No conserved phenylalanine or tryptophan ends this CDR3, so it is likely a read error. V and J are TRBV6-4 and TRBJ1-5, with 7 bases aligning to TRBD1. This CDR3 has 14 residues. The V segment lost 8 bases and the J segment 3 bases; nucleotides outside the gene matches: 7. CDR1 and CDR2 from the germline V gene are MRHNA and SNTAGT. Here the CDR3 reads CASRGGTDNQPQHS. The CDR3 region has the DNA TGTGCCAGCCGGGGGGGGACAGACAATCAGCCCCAGCATTCT.

This clonotype was observed a few times. This chain uses TRBV7-8 with TRBJ2-7; D could derive from TRBD1 or TRBD2 (5 bases each). V lost 5 bases to trimming and J lost 0 bases, with 14 bases between them. In germline, CDR1 is SGHVS, CDR2 FQNEAQ. The CDR3 extends over 15 amino acids. CDR3 residues: CASSETLGASYEQYF. The CDR3 DNA sequence: TGTGCCAGCAGCGAAACACTCGGGGCCTCCTACGAGCAGTACTTC.

As to this clonotype: At one boundary the junction diverges from the germline segment, which might be a read error. The J gene is TRBJ2-2, the V gene TRBV15; 10 bases are shared with TRBD1. Germline CDR1 is LNHNV and CDR2 is YYDKDF (reference sequence). The CDR3 loop spans 15 amino acids. CDR3 sequence reads: CATSREGTGAGELLF. CDR3 DNA: TGTGCCACCAGCAGAGAAGGGACAGGGGCCGGGGAGTTGCTTTTT. The full variable domain, rest sourced from reference TRBV15 and TRBJ2-2, is DAMVIQNPRYQVTQFGKPVTLSCSQTLNHNVMYWYQQKSSQAPKLLFHYYDKDFNNEADTPDNFQSRRPNTSFCFLDIRSPGLGDTAMYLCATSREGTGAGELLFGEGSRLTVL.

V and J are TRBV15 and TRBJ1-2; 10 bases agree with TRBD1. Germline values: CDR1 LNHNV, CDR2 YYDKDF (reference sequence). The CDR3 spans 16 residues. Germline trimming cut 0 bases from V and 5 bases from J; bases unmatched to any gene: 6. CDR3 sequence reads: CATSRDPGTGVYGYTF. The CDR3 nucleotides read TGTGCCACCAGCAGAGATCCCGGGACAGGGGTGTATGGCTACACCTTC.

The V gene is TRBV20-1, the J gene TRBJ2-5; D not resolved. From germline, CDR1 is DFQATT and CDR2 SNEGSKA (reference sequence). Trimming cost V 3 bases and J 7 bases, with 12 bases left between them. The CDR3 is 12 residues long. CDR3 sequence (DNA): TGCAGTGCTAGCTTCCAAGTGCGGACCCAGTACTTC. This translates into CSASFQVRTQYF.

The table lists this clonotype with many counts. V is TRBV29-1 and J is TRBJ2-3; D may be TRBD2 (6 bases). Germline V lookup: CDR1 SQVTM, CDR2 ANQGSEA. The CDR3 totals 17 residues. Trimming removed 1 base from V and 0 bases from J, with 17 bases in between. Here the CDR3 reads CSVEGSVLATSTDTQYF. The CDR3, as DNA: TGCAGCGTTGAAGGGTCAGTACTAGCCACTAGCACAGATACGCAGTATTTT.

As concerns this clonotype: Because the CDR3's place on the DNA is in doubt, the DNA is left out and the CDR3 is given as listed by TCRdb. The rearrangement links TRBV7-2 to TRBJ2-2. The CDR3 spans 13 amino acids, including both terminal residues. CDR1 SGHTA and CDR2 FQGNSA come from the germline V gene. The chain's CDR3 is CASSLYWGRGAVF.

The chain uses TRBV6-6 and TRBJ2-7, with 12 bases identical to TRBD2. The CDR3 has 15 residues. V dropped 6 bases and J dropped 0; count of bases not matched to a gene: 3. From germline, CDR1 is MNHNY and CDR2 SVGAGI (reference sequence). The DNA for the CDR3 is TGTGCCAGCAGCAGACTAGCGGGAGCCTCCTACGAGCAGTACTTC. Amino acid sequence: CASSRLAGASYEQYF.

V and J are TRBV2 and TRBJ1-6; D gene unclear. This CDR3 spans 15 amino acids. CDR1 and CDR2 from the germline V gene are SNHLY and FYNNEI. Deletions cut 5 bases from V and 0 bases from J, with 8 bases between. The CDR3 sequence is CASSLYVSYNSPLHF. The CDR3 DNA reads as TGTGCCAGCAGTTTATATGTCTCCTATAATTCACCCCTCCACTTT.

In this sample, this clonotype turned up many times. The J gene is TRBJ2-2, the V gene TRBV7-3; D gene unclear. The CDR3 loop spans 15 amino acids. Germline CDR1 reads SGHTA; CDR2 reads FQGTGA. V shed 5 bases and J shed 0 bases, with 10 bases lying between them. CDR3 protein: CASSPSVTNTGELFF. In DNA form, the CDR3 reads TGTGCCAGCAGCCCGTCGGTGACGAACACCGGGGAGCTGTTTTTT.

The V call is TRBV20-1, the J call TRBJ1-6; the match to TRBD1 covers 9 bases. The ends lost 2 bases at V and 10 bases at J; junction bases unmatched: 6. Germline assignment: CDR1 DFQATT and CDR2 SNEGSKA (reference sequence). The CDR3 sequence is 14 residues long. The CDR3 region is CSARPGQGQSPLHF. CDR3 sequence (DNA): TGCAGTGCTAGACCGGGACAGGGACAATCACCCCTCCACTTT.

Notes on this clonotype: The junction shows a germline mismatch at one end, possibly a read error. This rearrangement joins TRBV2 to TRBJ1-2, with 8 bases matching TRBD1. Looked up from germline, CDR1 is SNHLY and CDR2 is FYNNEI. This CDR3 has 14 amino acids. CDR3 in amino acids: CTSRGQGANYGYTF. The CDR3 nucleotides read TGTACCAGCAGAGGACAGGGAGCTAACTATGGCTACACCTTC.

The V and J genes are TRBV5-1 and TRBJ2-7, with 11 bases aligning to TRBD2. Trimming removed 4 bases from V and 1 base from J; junction bases left unmatched: 7. The CDR3 is 16 residues long. Germline loops: CDR1 SGHRS, CDR2 YFSETQ. For the CDR3, the DNA is TGCGCCAGCAGCGACGAGGGACTAGCGGAGTCCTACGAGCAGTACTTC. It translates to CASSDEGLAESYEQYF.

This clonotype was seen just once. One end of the junction fails to match germline, which may point to a read error. Here the CDR3 reads CASSPGNRGSRETQYF. The CDR3 nucleotides read TGTGCCAGCAGCCCGGGGAACAGGGGATCCCGAGAGACCCAGTACTTC. The chain recombines TRBV5-1 with TRBJ2-5; TRBD1 agrees at 7 bases. The germline gives CDR1 SGHRS, CDR2 YFSETQ. This CDR3 has 16 residues.